The following is a TCR beta chain sequence with its context. This specimen comes from a study of cytomegalovirus exposure and HLA in healthy donors. The study ran its PCR with 60 Vbeta and 13 Jbeta primers. Here immunoSEQ multiplex PCR was the method, and the copy in TCRdb shows in-frame clones only, minus some. This table holds approximately 170,000 clones, 68% found once. V dropped 4 bases and J dropped 3 bases, with 10 bases sitting between them. There are 12 residues in the CDR3. Germline lookup yields CDR1 SQVTM and CDR2 ANQGSEA. The material sequenced was PBMCs. The sequence came from a man over 45 in good health and CMV-seronegative. The chain couples TRBV29-1 to TRBJ2-7; tentative D call: TRBD2 (6 bases). The CDR3 DNA follows: TGCAGCGTTGTCGGCGGGGACTACGAGCAGTACTTC. It is translated as CSVVGGDYEQYF.